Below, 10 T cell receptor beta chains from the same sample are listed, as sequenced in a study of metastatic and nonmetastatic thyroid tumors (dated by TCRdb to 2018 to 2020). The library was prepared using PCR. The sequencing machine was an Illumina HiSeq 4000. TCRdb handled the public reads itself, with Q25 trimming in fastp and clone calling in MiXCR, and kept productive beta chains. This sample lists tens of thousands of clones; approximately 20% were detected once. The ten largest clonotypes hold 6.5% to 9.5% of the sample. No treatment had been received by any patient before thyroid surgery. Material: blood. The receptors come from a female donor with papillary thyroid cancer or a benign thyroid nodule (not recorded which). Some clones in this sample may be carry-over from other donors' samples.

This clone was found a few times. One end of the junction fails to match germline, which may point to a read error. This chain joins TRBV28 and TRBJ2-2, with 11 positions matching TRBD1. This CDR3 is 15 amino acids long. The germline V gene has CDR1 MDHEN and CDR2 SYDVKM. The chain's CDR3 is CATSAGDRGIVELFF. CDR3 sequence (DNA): TGTGCCACCAGTGCCGGGGACAGGGGGATCGTGGAGCTGTTTTTT.

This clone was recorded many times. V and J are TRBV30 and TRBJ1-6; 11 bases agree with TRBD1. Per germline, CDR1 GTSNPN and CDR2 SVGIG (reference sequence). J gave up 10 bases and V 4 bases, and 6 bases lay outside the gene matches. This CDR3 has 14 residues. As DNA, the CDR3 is TGTGCCTGGACAGCCGGGACAGGGGGATCACCCCTCCACTTT. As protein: CAWTAGTGGSPLHF.

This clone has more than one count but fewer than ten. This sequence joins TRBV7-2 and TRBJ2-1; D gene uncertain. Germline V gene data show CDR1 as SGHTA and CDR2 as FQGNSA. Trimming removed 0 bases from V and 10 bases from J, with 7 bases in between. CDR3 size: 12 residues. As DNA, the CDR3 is TGTGCCAGCAGCTTAGCGAAGCTAGAGCAGTTCTTC. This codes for CASSLAKLEQFF.

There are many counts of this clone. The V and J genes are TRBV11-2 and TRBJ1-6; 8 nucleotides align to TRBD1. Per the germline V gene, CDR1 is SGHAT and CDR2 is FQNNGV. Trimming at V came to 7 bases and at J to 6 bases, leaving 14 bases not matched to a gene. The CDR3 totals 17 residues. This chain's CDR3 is CASNRAGGAVSNSPLHF. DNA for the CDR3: TGTGCCAGCAACCGGGCAGGGGGCGCCGTGAGTAATTCACCCCTCCACTTT.

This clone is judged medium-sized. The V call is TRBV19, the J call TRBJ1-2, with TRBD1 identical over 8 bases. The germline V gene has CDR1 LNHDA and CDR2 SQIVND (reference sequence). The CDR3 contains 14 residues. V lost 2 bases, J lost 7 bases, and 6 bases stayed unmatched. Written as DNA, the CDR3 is TGTGCCAGTAGTATACGGACAGGGAAGAGTGGCTACACCTTC. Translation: CASSIRTGKSGYTF.

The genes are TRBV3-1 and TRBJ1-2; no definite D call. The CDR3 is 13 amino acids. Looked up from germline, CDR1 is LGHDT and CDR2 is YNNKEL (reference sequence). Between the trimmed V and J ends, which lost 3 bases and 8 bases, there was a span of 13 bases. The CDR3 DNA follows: TGTGCCAGCAGCCACAATAGGTGCTCGGGCTACACCTTC. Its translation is CASSHNRCSGYTF.

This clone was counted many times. This chain's CDR3 is CASTPGAYGYTF. CDR3 sequence (DNA): TGTGCCAGCACTCCAGGGGCCTATGGCTACACCTTC. The rearrangement joins TRBV2 to TRBJ1-2, with D possibly matching TRBD1 (6 bases). Between the trimmed V and J ends, which lost 7 bases and 4 bases, there was a span of 10 bases. The length of the CDR3 is 12 residues. The germline V gene has CDR1 SNHLY and CDR2 FYNNEI.

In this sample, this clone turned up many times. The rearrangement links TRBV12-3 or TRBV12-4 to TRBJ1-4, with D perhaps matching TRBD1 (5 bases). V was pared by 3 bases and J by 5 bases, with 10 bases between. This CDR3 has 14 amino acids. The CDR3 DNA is TGTGCCAGCAGTTTCGGACACTCCAATGAAAAACTGTTTTTT. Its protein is CASSFGHSNEKLFF.

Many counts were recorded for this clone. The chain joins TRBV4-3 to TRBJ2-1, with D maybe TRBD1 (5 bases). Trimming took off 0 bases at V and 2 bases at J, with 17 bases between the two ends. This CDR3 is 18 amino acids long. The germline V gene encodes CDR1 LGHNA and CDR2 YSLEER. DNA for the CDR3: TGCGCCAGCAGCCAAGATGCGTGGGCAGGGTTGGCCTACAATGAGCAGTTCTTC. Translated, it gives CASSQDAWAGLAYNEQFF.

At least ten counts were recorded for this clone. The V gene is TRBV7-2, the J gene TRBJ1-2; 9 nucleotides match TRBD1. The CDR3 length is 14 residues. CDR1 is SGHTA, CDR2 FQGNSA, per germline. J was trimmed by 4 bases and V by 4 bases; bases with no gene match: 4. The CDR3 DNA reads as TGTGCCAGCAGCTCGAACAGGGGGCCCTATGGCTACACCTTC. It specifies CASSSNRGPYGYTF.